A single sample gave rise to the 20 T cell receptor beta chains below, sequenced in a study of blood T cell repertoires in COVID-19. TCRdb's copy holds only in-frame clones and misses some; the assay was immunoSEQ multiplex PCR. Here the sample spans tens of thousands of clones, about 83% being singletons. The specimen sequenced was peripheral blood. The receptors were sampled from a woman aged 60-75 years with COVID-19, enrolled during active disease.

The chain has TRBV28 and TRBJ1-5; 9 bases fit TRBD1. CDR3 length: 15 amino acids. CDR1 is MDHEN, CDR2 SYDVKM, per germline. V shed 5 bases and J 1 base; nucleotides not matched to a gene: 3. The CDR3, as DNA: TGTGCCAGCAGTCGTGGACAGGGGAGCAATCAGCCCCAGCATTTT. Its translation: CASSRGQGSNQPQHF.

The V call is TRBV11-2, the J call TRBJ1-5; TRBD1 matches 10 bases. The V and J ends lost 2 bases and 6 bases, in that order; junction bases with no gene match: 1. Germline V CDR1 and CDR2: SGHAT, FQNNGV. The CDR3 spans 14 residues. The CDR3 is CASSLRTGGQPQHF. The CDR3 nucleotides are TGTGCCAGCAGCTTACGGACAGGGGGTCAGCCCCAGCATTTT.

The gene calls are TRBV7-2 and TRBJ2-3; the match to TRBD2 covers 12 bases. V lost 1 base and J lost 7; bases outside the gene matches: 3. This CDR3 spans 15 amino acids. CDR1 is SGHTA, CDR2 FQGNSA, per germline. As DNA, the CDR3 is TGTGCCAGCAGCTTAGGGGGACTAGCGGGCAATACGCAGTATTTT. Translating it yields CASSLGGLAGNTQYF.

The chain couples TRBV19 to TRBJ2-2; TRBD2 agrees at 13 bases. The CDR3 totals 14 residues. Germline CDR1 reads LNHDA; CDR2 reads SQIVND (reference sequence). Unmatched junction bases numbered 2, after V lost 6 bases and J lost 7 bases. CDR3 in amino acids: CASRTSGRIGELFF. CDR3 nucleotides: TGTGCCAGTAGGACTAGCGGGAGGATCGGGGAGCTGTTTTTT.

The genes are TRBV9 and TRBJ1-1; TRBD1 matches at 7 bases. The V segment lost 4 bases and the J segment 4 bases; nucleotides outside the gene matches: 7. The germline V gene encodes CDR1 SGDLS and CDR2 YYNGEE. This CDR3 spans 14 amino acids. CDR3 in amino acids: CASSRTAGGTEAFF. In DNA, the CDR3 is TGTGCCAGCAGCCGGACGGCAGGGGGCACTGAAGCTTTCTTT.

The chain couples TRBV29-1 to TRBJ2-5, with unresolved D. The CDR3 runs 16 residues. Germline V CDR1 and CDR2: SQVTM, ANQGSEA. With 6 bases removed from V and 0 bases from J, the gap between germline ends came to 20 bases. The CDR3 here is CSVTTPTERYQETQYF. The CDR3 nucleotides read TGCAGCGTAACAACTCCCACCGAGAGGTACCAAGAGACCCAGTACTTC.

V and J are TRBV6-1 and TRBJ1-1, with 7 nucleotides matching TRBD1. V lost 0 bases to trimming and J lost 5 bases; unmatched junction nucleotides: 3. The CDR3 length is 14 residues. CDR1 is MNHNS and CDR2 is SASEGT in the germline V gene. The CDR3 DNA follows: TGTGCCAGCAGTGAAGCGCCCAGGGGGACTGAAGCTTTCTTT. This translates into CASSEAPRGTEAFF.

The chain recombines TRBV3-1 (or the pseudogene TRBV3-2) with TRBJ2-5; D possibly corresponds to TRBD1 (5 bases). CDR1 is LGHDT, CDR2 YNNKEL, per germline (reference sequence). V dropped 2 bases and J dropped 4 bases, with 8 bases sitting between them. The CDR3 is 13 amino acids. CDR3 DNA sequence: TGTGCCAGCAGCCAATTTGACAGAGAGACCCAGTACTTC. It encodes CASSQFDRETQYF.

This clone was found once. V and J are TRBV6-5 and TRBJ2-2, with TRBD1 matching over 7 bases. The CDR3 length is 12 residues. The trim removed 6 bases at V and 7 bases at J, leaving 2 bases unmatched. The germline gives CDR1 MNHEY, CDR2 SVGAGI. The CDR3 DNA is TGTGCCAGCAGACAGGGGAACGGGGAGCTGTTTTTT. Translation gives CASRQGNGELFF.

J is TRBJ1-3 and V is TRBV6-1; D is unclear. Germline assignment: CDR1 MNHNS and CDR2 SASEGT. V was cut by 8 bases and J by 0 bases, with 14 bases left in between. The CDR3 sequence is 15 residues long. CDR3 sequence: CASLSLGVSGNTIYF. The CDR3 DNA sequence: TGTGCCAGCCTGTCACTAGGAGTCTCTGGAAACACCATATATTTT.

The chain employs TRBV7-8 and TRBJ1-4; 9 positions match TRBD1. There are 17 residues in the CDR3. V lost 5 bases to trimming and J lost 7 bases; unmatched junction nucleotides: 14. Germline V CDR1 and CDR2: SGHVS, FQNEAQ. The CDR3 sequence is CASSRGTGSFVGEKLFF. The CDR3 DNA follows: TGTGCCAGCAGCCGCGGGACAGGGAGTTTTGTGGGTGAAAAACTGTTTTTT.

This clone was detected a few times. The chain links TRBV6-1 to TRBJ1-6; a possible D gene is TRBD1 (6 bases). CDR1 and CDR2 (germline): MNHNS, SASEGT. V lost 3 bases and J 6 bases, leaving 15 bases between the germline ends. The CDR3 sequence is 16 residues long. The CDR3 is CASSDGRGNFNSPLHF. The CDR3 nucleotides read TGTGCCAGCAGTGATGGCAGGGGTAATTTTAATTCACCCCTCCACTTT.

The CDR3 nucleotides read TGTGCCAGCAGCAAAATTAGGACTAGCGGGAGACACGAGCAGTACTTC. Protein product: CASSKIRTSGRHEQYF. The chain couples TRBV5-4 to TRBJ2-7; TRBD2 aligns across 13 bases. This CDR3 region has 16 residues. J was trimmed by 5 bases and V by 4 bases; bases with no gene match: 9. Germline CDR1 reads SGHNT; CDR2 reads YYREEE (reference sequence).

J is TRBJ1-5 and V is TRBV28, with D uncertain. There are 14 residues in the CDR3. The germline CDR1 and CDR2 sequences are MDHEN and SYDVKM. Deletions cut 5 bases from V and 6 bases from J, with 14 bases between. As DNA, the CDR3 is TGTGCCAGCAGTGGCCCCGTGGTTCGTCAGCCCCAGCATTTT. It codes for CASSGPVVRQPQHF.

The genes are TRBV20-1 and TRBJ2-1, with D maybe TRBD1 (5 bases). This CDR3 spans 14 amino acids. The germline V gene encodes CDR1 DFQATT and CDR2 SNEGSKA (reference sequence). Trimming removed 3 bases from V and 5 bases from J, with 14 bases in between. CDR3 sequence reads: CSASSPTADNEQFF. In nucleotides, the CDR3 is TGCAGTGCTAGTAGTCCGACAGCTGACAATGAGCAGTTCTTC.

V usage is TRBV27 and J usage is TRBJ1-5; no reliable D call. This CDR3 has 13 residues. The V end was cut by 1 base, the J end by 7 bases, with 8 bases between. Per the germline V gene, CDR1 is MNHEY and CDR2 is SMNVEV (reference sequence). CDR3 in DNA: TGTGCCAGCAGTTTATTTGGCTCACAGCCCCAGCATTTT. Protein sequence: CASSLFGSQPQHF.

The chain links TRBV30 to TRBJ2-2; 10 bases line up with TRBD1. CDR1 and CDR2 from the germline V gene are GTSNPN and SVGIG (reference sequence). The V gene end was trimmed by 3 bases and the J gene end by 8 bases; junction bases not matched to a gene: 9. The CDR3 is 15 residues long. CDR3 protein: CAWRDRGLFGGELFF. CDR3 bases: TGTGCCTGGAGAGACAGGGGGCTTTTTGGTGGGGAGCTGTTTTTT.

This clone was counted once. The genes are TRBV19 and TRBJ2-2, with D maybe TRBD2 (5 bases). V lost 8 bases and J 8 bases, leaving 9 bases between the germline ends. The CDR3 loop spans 11 amino acids. Germline V gene data show CDR1 as LNHDA and CDR2 as SQIVND (reference sequence). CDR3 region: CASRGPGELFF. The CDR3 DNA reads TGTGCCAGTCGGGGTCCTGGGGAGCTGTTTTTT.

The chain employs TRBV2 and TRBJ2-1; 11 nucleotides align to TRBD2. Germline V gene sequence: CDR1 SNHLY, CDR2 FYNNEI. The CDR3 totals 16 residues. V lost 5 bases to trimming and J lost 1 base; unmatched junction nucleotides: 4. CDR3 DNA: TGTGCCAGCAGTCCCGGGACTAGCGGTTCCTACAATGAGCAGTTCTTC. The encoded protein is CASSPGTSGSYNEQFF.

V and J are TRBV30 and TRBJ2-7; 7 bases align to TRBD1. V gave up 0 bases and J gave up 1 base; unmatched junction bases: 9. The length of the CDR3 is 16 residues. Germline V gene sequence: CDR1 GTSNPN, CDR2 SVGIG (reference sequence). CDR3 loop: CAWSVLGTDPSYEQYF. The CDR3 coding sequence is TGTGCCTGGAGTGTCCTTGGGACAGATCCTTCCTACGAGCAGTACTTC.